The 32 T cell receptor beta chains below all came from one sample that was sequenced in a study of breast tumors, draining lymph nodes, adjacent tissues. TCRdb re-called the multiplex PCR reads with MiXCR, one entry per CDR3 protein. The sample has fewer than 30,000 distinct CDR3 sequences, 60% to 75% seen once; the top ten hold less than 25%. The specimen was tumor-adjacent breast tissue. These receptors all come from a female donor with breast cancer. Some clones in this sample may be carry-over from other donors' samples.

This clonotype was recorded many times. V is TRBV6-2 or TRBV6-3 and J is TRBJ2-7; TRBD2 aligns across 7 bases. Germline CDR1 is MNHEY and CDR2 is SVGEGT. The CDR3 is 17 residues long. V lost 0 bases to trimming and J lost 5 bases; unmatched junction nucleotides: 13. The CDR3 protein is CASSYSTRLASSHEQYF. The CDR3 DNA reads as TGTGCCAGCAGTTACTCGACCCGACTAGCTTCATCCCACGAGCAGTACTTC.

The rearrangement joins TRBV19 to TRBJ1-3; D gene ambiguous. Germline V gene sequence: CDR1 LNHDA, CDR2 SQIVND (reference sequence). The V gene lost 9 bases and the J gene lost 2 bases, with 14 bases spanning the gap. The length of the CDR3 is 14 residues. CDR3 sequence: CASKAGVTGNTIYF. CDR3 in DNA: TGTGCCAGCAAGGCCGGTGTGACTGGAAACACCATATATTTT.

This chain connects TRBV11-2 to TRBJ1-1; tentatively, D is TRBD1 (6 bases). Between the trimmed V and J ends, which lost 1 base and 2 bases, there was a span of 8 bases. Per the germline V gene, CDR1 is SGHAT and CDR2 is FQNNGV. This CDR3 contains 14 residues. CDR3 DNA sequence: TGTGCCAGCAGCTTAGCTGGGGGCAACACTGAAGCTTTCTTT. Protein: CASSLAGGNTEAFF.

This clonotype appeared many times. The chain employs TRBV29-1 and TRBJ2-2; D could derive from TRBD1 or TRBD2 (5 bases each). Germline CDR1 and CDR2: SQVTM and ANQGSEA. The CDR3 spans 14 residues. The V gene lost 4 bases and the J gene lost 6 bases, with 15 bases spanning the gap. The DNA for the CDR3 is TGCAGCGTTGGGGGACGTGGGTCGGCCGGGGAGCTGTTTTTT. Its translation: CSVGGRGSAGELFF.

V and J are TRBV14 and TRBJ2-7, with 9 bases matching TRBD2. The ends lost 4 bases at V and 6 bases at J; junction bases unmatched: 7. The CDR3 is 14 residues long. Germline assignment: CDR1 SGHDN and CDR2 FVKESK. As DNA, the CDR3 is TGTGCCAGCAGCCGTAGCGGGAGTTCGTCCGAGCAGTACTTC. It yields the protein CASSRSGSSSEQYF. The complete variable domain, with remaining parts taken from reference TRBV14 and TRBJ2-7, reads EAGVTQFPSHSVIEKGQTVTLRCDPISGHDNLYWYRRVMGKEIKFLLHFVKESKQDESGMPNNRFLAERTGGTYSTLKVQPAELEDSGVYFCASSRSGSSSEQYFGPGTRLTVT.

This clonotype was recorded at least ten times. The chain combines TRBV28 with TRBJ2-7, with D possibly matching TRBD2 (5 bases). The CDR3 contains 15 residues. V gave up 3 bases and J gave up 3 bases, with 15 bases separating them. Germline V gives CDR1 MDHEN, CDR2 SYDVKM. CDR3 sequence: CASSLVGARIYEQYF. Written as DNA, the CDR3 is TGTGCCAGCAGTTTGGTGGGAGCCCGGATCTACGAGCAGTACTTC.

This clonotype came up once. The chain recombines TRBV19 with TRBJ2-7; 8 bases agree with TRBD2. The CDR3 spans 20 residues. V lost 5 bases, J lost 2 bases, and 23 bases stayed unmatched. Germline-derived CDR1 and CDR2 are LNHDA and SQIVND (reference sequence). DNA for the CDR3: TGTGCCAGTAGTCTCGAAGCCCCCGGACTAGCCCTCGGGGGGGCCTACGAGCAGTACTTC. As protein: CASSLEAPGLALGGAYEQYF.

This clonotype occurred many times. The chain carries TRBV14 and TRBJ1-5; TRBD1 agrees at 10 bases. The germline gives CDR1 SGHDN, CDR2 FVKESK. This CDR3 region has 17 residues. Germline trimming cut 0 bases from V and 3 bases from J; bases unmatched to any gene: 5. The CDR3 loop is CASSQESGQGTNQPQHF. The CDR3 region has the DNA TGTGCCAGCAGCCAAGAGTCGGGACAGGGGACCAATCAGCCCCAGCATTTT.

By share, this clonotype ranks as medium-sized. The J gene is TRBJ1-3, the V gene TRBV2; 9 positions match TRBD1. The V gene end was trimmed by 6 bases and the J gene end by 3 bases; junction bases not matched to a gene: 9. In germline, CDR1 is SNHLY, CDR2 FYNNEI. The CDR3 is 16 amino acids. CDR3 DNA: TGTGCCAGCAGCCCCCAGGACAGGGGATATGGAAACACCATATATTTT. The encoded protein is CASSPQDRGYGNTIYF.

The table lists this clonotype with many counts. The rearrangement links TRBV5-5 to TRBJ2-3; tentatively, D is TRBD1 (8 bases). V lost 1 base and J lost 2, with 23 bases in between. The CDR3 extends over 19 amino acids. Per the germline V gene, CDR1 is SGHKS and CDR2 is YYEKEE (reference sequence). The CDR3 DNA reads as TGTGCCAGCAGCTTGATGTGGCAGGGGGCTAGCGGAGTCACAGATACGCAGTATTTT. Its protein product is CASSLMWQGASGVTDTQYF.

The chain links TRBV7-9 to TRBJ1-2, with D unresolved. Looked up from germline, CDR1 is SEHNR and CDR2 is FQNEAQ (reference sequence). The CDR3 runs 17 residues. V shed 8 bases and J shed 1 base, with 23 bases lying between them. The CDR3: CASQLQPQITYNYGYTF. The DNA for the CDR3 is TGTGCCAGCCAACTTCAGCCTCAGATAACTTATAACTATGGCTACACCTTC.

J is TRBJ1-3 and V is TRBV3-1; TRBD1 might be the D (5 bases). The V and J ends lost 2 bases and 2 bases respectively, with 10 bases between them. The CDR3 length is 15 residues. CDR1 LGHDT and CDR2 YNNKEL come from the germline V gene (reference sequence). CDR3 amino acids: CASSQNQGAGNTIYF. CDR3 nucleotide sequence: TGTGCCAGCAGCCAAAACCAGGGCGCTGGAAACACCATATATTTT. Looking up the rest from reference TRBV3-1 and TRBJ1-3 gives the full variable domain: DTAVSQTPKYLVTQMGNDKSIKCEQNLGHDTMYWYKQDSKKFLKIMFSYNNKELIINETVPNRFSPKSPDKAHLNLHINSLELGDSAVYFCASSQNQGAGNTIYFGEGSWLTVV.

This clonotype was recorded at least ten times. The chain is built from TRBV2 and TRBJ2-1, with D perhaps being TRBD1 or TRBD2 (7 bases each). Looked up from germline, CDR1 is SNHLY and CDR2 is FYNNEI. This CDR3 has 15 residues. V gave up 6 bases and J gave up 10 bases, with 22 bases separating them. This CDR3 is CASRRGQGGGREQFF. The CDR3 DNA is TGTGCCAGCAGGAGGGGGCAGGGAGGGGGTAGGGAGCAGTTCTTC.

J is TRBJ2-3 and V is TRBV20-1, with TRBD1 as a possible D gene (6 bases). V was cut by 6 bases and J by 0 bases, with 19 bases left in between. Germline assignment: CDR1 DFQATT and CDR2 SNEGSKA (reference sequence). The CDR3 has 16 amino acids. CDR3 residues: CSAPGQTSTSTDTQYF. As DNA, the CDR3 is TGCAGTGCGCCAGGACAGACATCGACTAGCACAGATACGCAGTATTTT.

This clonotype was found once. The V gene is TRBV10-2, the J gene TRBJ2-3; 9 positions agree with TRBD2. This CDR3 contains 16 residues. CDR1 and CDR2 (germline): WSHSY, SAAADI. After removal of 1 base from V and 4 bases from J, the junction contained 6 bases not matched to a gene. CDR3 sequence reads: CASSEFAGGPPDTQYF. As DNA, the CDR3 is TGCGCCAGCAGTGAGTTTGCGGGAGGGCCGCCAGATACGCAGTATTTT.

This chain joins TRBV6-5 and TRBJ2-6, with a possible D match to TRBD2 (5 bases). The CDR3 totals 16 residues. Trimming took 5 bases from V and 2 from J, leaving 13 bases between them. Germline V gene lookup returns CDR1 MNHEY and CDR2 SVGAGI. The CDR3 here is CASSDGKDAGANVLTF. CDR3 nucleotide sequence: TGTGCCAGCAGTGACGGGAAGGACGCTGGGGCCAACGTCCTGACTTTC.

J is TRBJ2-6 and V is TRBV7-3; possible D gene TRBD1, 5 bases. This CDR3 has 14 amino acids. The V end lost 4 bases, the J end lost 4 bases, and 8 bases lay between the germline ends. Germline-derived CDR1 and CDR2 are SGHTA and FQGTGA. CDR3 residues: CASSYPGGANVLTF. DNA for the CDR3: TGTGCCAGCAGCTACCCAGGGGGGGCCAACGTCCTGACTTTC.

The V call is TRBV29-1, the J call TRBJ2-5; 7 positions match TRBD2. With V trimmed by 3 bases and J by 1 base, 23 bases remained unmatched. The CDR3 totals 20 residues. The germline gives CDR1 SQVTM, CDR2 ANQGSEA. The CDR3 nucleotides read TGCAGCGTTGACCGGCTGATGCGGGAGAGCTGGTGGGACTCCCAAGAGACCCAGTACTTC. This encodes CSVDRLMRESWWDSQETQYF.

V and J are TRBV7-9 and TRBJ2-7; TRBD1 matches 7 bases. Unmatched junction bases numbered 10, after V lost 5 bases and J lost 3 bases. CDR1 and CDR2 from the germline V gene are SEHNR and FQNEAQ (reference sequence). The CDR3 length is 15 residues. CDR3 region: CASSLRSGTDYEQYF. In DNA form, the CDR3 reads TGTGCCAGCAGCCTTCGCTCCGGGACAGACTACGAGCAGTACTTC.

In this sample, this clonotype turned up once. The gene calls are TRBV20-1 and TRBJ2-7, with TRBD1 matching 9 bases. This CDR3 contains 13 residues. Per the germline V gene, CDR1 is DFQATT and CDR2 is SNEGSKA (reference sequence). The junction had 6 bases not matched to a gene; V was cut back by 5 bases and J by 4 bases. The CDR3 DNA sequence: TGCAGTGCTCCCGGGACAGGGTCGTACGAGCAGTACTTC. Translation: CSAPGTGSYEQYF.

This clonotype was seen repeatedly, ten times or more. The gene calls are TRBV3-1 and TRBJ1-2; TRBD1 aligns across 7 bases. From germline, CDR1 is LGHDT and CDR2 YNNKEL (reference sequence). V trimming: 0 bases; J trimming: 2 bases; junction bases outside the gene matches: 0. This CDR3 region has 14 residues. CDR3 protein: CASSQEGQNYGYTF. The DNA of the CDR3 is TGTGCCAGCAGCCAAGAGGGACAGAACTATGGCTACACCTTC.

In its sample, this clonotype was seen once. The chain links TRBV7-8 to TRBJ2-1, with 7 positions matching TRBD2. This CDR3 comprises 16 residues. Per germline, CDR1 SGHVS and CDR2 FQNEAQ. With 5 bases clipped from V and 0 bases from J, the junction kept 7 bases outside the gene matches. The CDR3 region is CASSPRLAGSYNEQFF. The CDR3 DNA is TGTGCCAGCAGCCCCCGACTAGCAGGCTCCTACAATGAGCAGTTCTTC.

The chain employs TRBV9 and TRBJ2-7; the D gene is possibly TRBD2 (5 bases). Germline V gene sequence: CDR1 SGDLS, CDR2 YYNGEE. CDR3 length: 13 amino acids. The V and J ends lost 4 bases and 5 bases respectively, with 13 bases between them. The DNA for the CDR3 is TGTGCCAGCAGCCCAGACGAGACTAACGAGCAGTACTTC. Its translation: CASSPDETNEQYF.

V and J are TRBV20-1 and TRBJ2-7; 8 bases match TRBD1. The CDR3 is made up of 13 amino acids. CDR1 and CDR2 (germline): DFQATT, SNEGSKA (reference sequence). Germline trimming cut 4 bases from V and 5 bases from J; bases unmatched to any gene: 7. CDR3 loop: CSATDRGIHEQYF. The CDR3 DNA is TGCAGTGCTACCGACAGGGGCATCCACGAGCAGTACTTC.

This chain connects TRBV7-9 to TRBJ2-3; TRBD2 might be the D (6 bases). Per the germline V gene, CDR1 is SEHNR and CDR2 is FQNEAQ (reference sequence). CDR3 size: 13 residues. Trimming removed 6 bases from V and 1 base from J, with 8 bases in between. CDR3 in amino acids: CASRGGGTDTQYF. The DNA for the CDR3 is TGTGCCAGCAGGGGAGGTGGCACAGATACGCAGTATTTT.

DNA for the CDR3: TGTGCCATCAGTGATGTTTACAATTCACCCCTCCACTTT. Translating it yields CAISDVYNSPLHF. This chain joins TRBV10-3 and TRBJ1-6, with D unresolved. Trimming took off 3 bases at V and 7 bases at J, with 7 bases between the two ends. In germline, CDR1 is ENHRY, CDR2 SYGVKD. The CDR3 loop spans 13 amino acids.

This chain uses TRBV5-1 with TRBJ2-7, with 13 bases identical to TRBD2. The CDR3 sequence is 15 residues long. The V gene end was trimmed by 5 bases and the J gene end by 6 bases; junction bases not matched to a gene: 8. The V gene's germline CDR1 is SGHRS and CDR2 YFSETQ. The CDR3: CASRFGTSGMGEQYF. DNA for the CDR3: TGCGCCAGCAGATTCGGGACTAGCGGGATGGGCGAGCAGTACTTC. Full variable domain (rest looked up from reference TRBV5-1 and TRBJ2-7): KAGVTQTPRYLIKTRGQQVTLSCSPISGHRSVSWYQQTPGQGLQFLFEYFSETQRNKGNFPGRFSGRQFSNSRSEMNVSTLELGDSALYLCASRFGTSGMGEQYFGPGTRLTVT.

This clonotype turned up a few times. The chain is built from TRBV5-1 and TRBJ2-3; perhaps TRBD2 as D (7 bases). The CDR3 has 17 amino acids. The ends were cut back, 1 base at V and 2 bases at J, with 17 bases in the middle. Germline CDR1 is SGHRS and CDR2 is YFSETQ. The CDR3 bases are TGCGCCAGCAGCTTGATTGGCGGGGGCTCCCTCACAGATACGCAGTATTTT. As protein: CASSLIGGGSLTDTQYF.

The CDR3, as DNA: TGCGCCAGCAGCCGCGCAAATAGCCGCCCCTACGAGCAGTACTTC. Protein sequence: CASSRANSRPYEQYF. V is TRBV4-1 and J is TRBJ2-7; D is uncertain. Germline lookup yields CDR1 MGHRA and CDR2 YSYEKL. Between the trimmed V and J ends, which lost 4 bases and 2 bases, there was a span of 15 bases. The CDR3 sequence is 15 residues long.

By share, this clonotype counts as medium-sized. The J gene is TRBJ2-2, the V gene TRBV9; D is uncertain. The V end was cut by 0 bases, the J end by 4 bases, with 7 bases between. The CDR3 runs 14 residues. CDR1 and CDR2 (germline): SGDLS, YYNGEE. The CDR3 protein is CASSVGGATGELFF. CDR3 bases: TGTGCCAGCAGCGTAGGAGGTGCCACCGGGGAGCTGTTTTTT.

The chain employs TRBV5-4 and TRBJ2-1; the D gene is possibly TRBD1 (6 bases). V lost 1 base and J 8 bases, leaving 10 bases between the germline ends. CDR1 SGHNT and CDR2 YYREEE come from the germline V gene (reference sequence). The CDR3 length is 13 residues. CDR3 DNA sequence: TGTGCCAGCAGCTTGTGGGGGCATTATGAGCAGTTCTTC. Translated: CASSLWGHYEQFF.

The chain joins TRBV29-1 to TRBJ2-5; TRBD2 matches 9 bases. Trimming took 3 bases from V and 5 from J; bases not matched to a gene: 7. This CDR3 is built from 14 residues. The germline V gene has CDR1 SQVTM and CDR2 ANQGSEA. CDR3 sequence: CSVDRREGRETQYF. CDR3 bases: TGCAGCGTTGACCGGCGGGAGGGCCGGGAGACCCAGTACTTC.